This is a list of T cell receptor beta chains from one sample in a study of graft-versus-host responses after intestinal transplantation. TCRdb's copy holds only in-frame clones and misses some; the assay was immunoSEQ multiplex PCR. Among tens of thousands of clones listed, about nine tenths were seen once. Antigens for these TCRs are unknown. The input for sequencing was unstimulated CD4+ T cells sorted from spleen or lymph node cells, taken before intestinal transplant. The receptors originated from a human donor who received an intestinal transplant. CDR3s include the opening cysteine and the closing phenylalanine or tryptophan. The order of the fields is clone size, D gene, V gene, J gene, CDR3 DNA, CDR3 protein. D genes are given only for firm matches. Not all rows give a size; the values are once, few, many and, for expanded clones, a class.

once	.	TRBV5-8	TRBJ2-5	TGTGCCAGCACCCTTGGGGAGGTCACACAAGAGACCCAGTACTTC	CASTLGEVTQETQYF
.	.	TRBV29-1	TRBJ1-2	TGCAGCGTTGAAGTGGTCAGGGGAGACTATGGCTACACCTTC	CSVEVVRGDYGYTF
.	.	TRBV19	TRBJ1-2	TGTGCCAGTAGTATAGGGACACCGGCTAACTATGGCTACACCTTC	CASSIGTPANYGYTF
.	TRBD2	TRBV4-3	TRBJ2-5	TGCGCCAGCAGCCAAGGCCAGGCACTAGCGGCACAAGAGACCCAGTACTTC	CASSQGQALAAQETQYF
once	TRBD1	TRBV2	TRBJ2-7	TGTGCCAGCAGGACCCCGGACAGGACGGCCTACGAGCAGTACTTC	CASRTPDRTAYEQYF
.	.	TRBV4-3	TRBJ2-7	TGCGCCAGCAGCCAAGAACCGGGGTCCGAGCAGTACTTC	CASSQEPGSEQYF
.	.	TRBV7-9	TRBJ1-6	TGTGCCAGCAGCTCCGGGCGAGAGGGATCACCCCTCCACTTT	CASSSGREGSPLHF
.	TRBD2	TRBV19	TRBJ2-3	TGTGCCAGTAGTAGCACTAGCGGGGGGGTAGATCACACAGATACGCAGTATTTT	CASSSTSGGVDHTDTQYF
.	TRBD2	TRBV6-5	TRBJ2-5	TGTGCCAGCAGGAGCTTGGGGGAGGGGCAAGAGACCCAGTACTTC	CASRSLGEGQETQYF
.	TRBD1	TRBV4-3	TRBJ2-7	TGCGCCAGCAGCCTATCGGACAGGGGGCTTGTCTACGAGCAGTACTTC	CASSLSDRGLVYEQYF
once	.	TRBV7-2	TRBJ2-7	TGTGCCAGCAGCTTATCTTTACAGCGGGTCTCCTACGAGCAGTACTTC	CASSLSLQRVSYEQYF
.	TRBD1	TRBV7-9	TRBJ1-4	TGTGCCAGCAGCTCTCGGACAGGGGAAGATGAAAAACTGTTTTTT	CASSSRTGEDEKLFF
.	TRBD1	TRBV2	TRBJ2-3	TGTGCCAGTGTCCGGGACAGGCTCACAGATACGCAGTATTTT	CASVRDRLTDTQYF
once	.	TRBV2	TRBJ1-1	TGTGCCAGCACCGACAGGTTAATGAACACTGAAGCTTTCTTT	CASTDRLMNTEAFF
.	.	TRBV7-9	TRBJ1-1	TGTGCCAGCAGCTTAAGTGGGGGGGACACTGAAGCTTTCTTT	CASSLSGGDTEAFF
few	.	TRBV6-5	TRBJ1-3	TGTGCCAGCAGTTACGTGTCGGGACTTGGTAACACCATATATTTT	CASSYVSGLGNTIYF
.	.	TRBV6-1	TRBJ1-5	TGTGCCAGCAGTGAAGATGTCTCCCAGCCCCAGCATTTT	CASSEDVSQPQHF
.	TRBD2	TRBV12-5	TRBJ2-7	TGTGCTAGTGGTTTGGCCCCGGGAGGGGCCCCCTACGAGCAGTACTTC	CASGLAPGGAPYEQYF
.	TRBD1	TRBV7-9	TRBJ2-1	TGTGCCAGCAGCTCACCGGGACAGGGATTTCTCCCTCCCGCAGATGAGCAGTTCTTC	CASSSPGQGFLPPADEQFF
.	.	TRBV19	TRBJ1-2	TGTGCCAGTAGTATACCGTCACAGGGCCGGGGCTACACCTTC	CASSIPSQGRGYTF
.	.	TRBV7-2	TRBJ2-3	TGTGCCACCAAGACAGGTAACACAGATACGCAGTATTTT	CATKTGNTDTQYF
once	.	TRBV4-2	TRBJ1-1	TGTGCCAGCAGCCAAGACCGTCCTGGCGGGAGCACTGAAGCTTTCTTT	CASSQDRPGGSTEAFF
.	TRBD2	TRBV5-1	TRBJ2-3	TGCGCCAGCAGCGAAACTAGCGGGGGGAAAGATACGCAGTATTTT	CASSETSGGKDTQYF
.	.	TRBV10-3	TRBJ2-1	TGTGCCATCAGTGAGTCCCCCTCCGGACAGACCAATGAGCAGTTCTTC	CAISESPSGQTNEQFF
.	.	TRBV27	TRBJ2-3	TGTGCCAGCAGTTCGGTAGACACAGATACGCAGTATTTT	CASSSVDTDTQYF
.	TRBD1	TRBV7-9	TRBJ1-1	TGTGCCAGCAGCACAGACAGGGTCGGAGGAGCTGAAGCTTTCTTT	CASSTDRVGGAEAFF
.	.	TRBV5-6	TRBJ2-3	TGTGCCAGCAGCTTACCCGACTCATTCACTAGCACAGATACGCAGTATTTT	CASSLPDSFTSTDTQYF
.	TRBD1	TRBV18	TRBJ2-1	TGTGCCAGCTCACCTCGGACAGGGTCGGACAATGAGCAGTTCTTC	CASSPRTGSDNEQFF
.	.	TRBV19	TRBJ1-5	TGTGCCAGTAGTGCCTCGCGGAGCCGCAATCAGCCCCAGCATTTT	CASSASRSRNQPQHF
.	.	TRBV30	TRBJ1-5	TGTGCCTGGAGTGGGCATTCAGGGTTGAGCAATCAGCCCCAGCATTTT	CAWSGHSGLSNQPQHF